This T cell receptor (beta chain) was identified in a study of T cells after yellow fever vaccination. The study's findings and limits: Although most clonotypes did not, a small share appeared in both CD4 and CD8 compartments.

Generation of TCR cDNA used 5'RACE template switching (which added a universal primer site and UMIs). TCRdb re-derived calls from the 5' RACE reads in MiXCR, one entry per CDR3 protein. The sample records about 130,000 distinct CDR3 sequences, around 7.4% being singletons. This clonotype was counted at least ten times. Its antigen is undetermined. The material sequenced was CD4+ T cells sorted from PBMCs, taken 10 days after the first yellow fever vaccination. The TCR sequence derives from a man between 18 and 35 years old who received the YFV17D yellow fever vaccine.

The CDR3 DNA is TGTGCCAGCAGAGACACAGGGGAGTATCAGCCCCAGCATTTT. It yields the protein CASRDTGEYQPQHF. The chain links TRBV6-1 to TRBJ1-5; 7 bases fit TRBD1. Germline V gene data show CDR1 as MNHNS and CDR2 as SASEGT. This CDR3 is 14 amino acids long. The V segment lost 6 bases and the J segment 5 bases; nucleotides outside the gene matches: 7.